This T cell receptor (beta chain) originates from a study of CD8+ T cells in alopecia areata. General study findings and limits: Lesional scalp, notably in alopecia totalis/universalis, had clonality above that of normal scalp.

Punch biopsies of lesional scalp, plus peripheral blood, were taken from alopecia areata patients. V shed 3 bases and J 5 bases; nucleotides not matched to a gene: 12. The CDR3 length is 16 residues. CDR1 is LGHNA, CDR2 YNFKEQ, per germline. This clone has just one count. Antigen specificity is unknown. Extraction and reverse transcription of RNA yielded cDNA as the sequencing template. TCRdb's copy holds only in-frame clones and misses some; the assay was immunoSEQ multiplex PCR. The sample holds more than 11,000 clones, 50% to 60% seen once. This TCR derives from a human donor with alopecia areata. The chain uses TRBV4-2 and TRBJ2-7, with TRBD1 matching 8 bases. The source material was skin, sampled at week 0. CDR3 nucleotides: TGTGCCAGCAGCCAGGCCACAGGGGGTAGTTTCCACGAGCAGTACTTC. This codes for CASSQATGGSFHEQYF.